This T cell receptor beta chain was captured by sequencing in a study of cytomegalovirus exposure and HLA in healthy donors. The PCR ran on 60 Vbeta and 13 Jbeta primers. TCRdb's copy holds only in-frame clones and misses some; the assay was immunoSEQ multiplex PCR. The sample includes 100,000 to 150,000 clones, more than 75% seen only once; the top ten take about 2%. The receptor was derived from a man between 18 and 35 years old in good health and CMV-seronegative. Specimen: PBMCs.

The CDR3 DNA sequence: TGTGCCAGCTCCGGGACTAGCGGGGAGCAGTACTTC. Translating it yields CASSGTSGEQYF. The chain couples TRBV25-1 to TRBJ2-7; TRBD2 matches 12 bases. The germline gives CDR1 MGHDK, CDR2 SYGVNS. The CDR3 length is 12 residues. J was trimmed by 7 bases and V by 8 bases; bases with no gene match: 3.